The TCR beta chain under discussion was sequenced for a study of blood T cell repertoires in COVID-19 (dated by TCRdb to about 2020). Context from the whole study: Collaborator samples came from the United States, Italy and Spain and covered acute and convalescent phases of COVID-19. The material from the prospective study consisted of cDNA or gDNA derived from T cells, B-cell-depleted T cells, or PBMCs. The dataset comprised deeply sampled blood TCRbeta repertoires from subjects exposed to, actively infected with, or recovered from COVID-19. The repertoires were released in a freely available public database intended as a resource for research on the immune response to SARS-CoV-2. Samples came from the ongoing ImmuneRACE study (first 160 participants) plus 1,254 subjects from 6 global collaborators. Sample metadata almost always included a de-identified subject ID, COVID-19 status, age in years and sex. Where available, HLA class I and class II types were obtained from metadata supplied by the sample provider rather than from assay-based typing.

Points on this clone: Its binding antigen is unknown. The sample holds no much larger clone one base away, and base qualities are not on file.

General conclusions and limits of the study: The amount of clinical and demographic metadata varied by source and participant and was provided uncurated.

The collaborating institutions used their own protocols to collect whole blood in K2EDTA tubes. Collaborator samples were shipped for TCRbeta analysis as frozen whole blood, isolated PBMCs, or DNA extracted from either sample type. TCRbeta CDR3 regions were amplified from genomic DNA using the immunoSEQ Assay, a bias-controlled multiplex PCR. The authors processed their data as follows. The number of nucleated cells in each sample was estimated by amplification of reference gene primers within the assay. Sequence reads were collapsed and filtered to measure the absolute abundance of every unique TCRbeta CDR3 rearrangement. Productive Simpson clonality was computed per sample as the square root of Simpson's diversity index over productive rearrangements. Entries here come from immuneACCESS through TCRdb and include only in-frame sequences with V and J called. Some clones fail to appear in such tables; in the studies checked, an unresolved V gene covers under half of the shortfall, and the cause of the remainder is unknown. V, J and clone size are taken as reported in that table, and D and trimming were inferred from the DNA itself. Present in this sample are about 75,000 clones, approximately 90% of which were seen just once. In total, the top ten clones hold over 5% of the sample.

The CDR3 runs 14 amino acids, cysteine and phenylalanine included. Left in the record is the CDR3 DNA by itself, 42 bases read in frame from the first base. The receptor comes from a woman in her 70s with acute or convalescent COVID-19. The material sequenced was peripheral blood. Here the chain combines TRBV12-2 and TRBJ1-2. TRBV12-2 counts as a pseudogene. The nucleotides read TGTGCAAGTCGCTGTGGTCGAGAGAACTATGGCTACACCTTC. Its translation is CASRCGRENYGYTF.